This TCR beta chain is drawn from a study of blood T cell repertoires in COVID-19. As for the study in general: Sites across the United States, Italy and Spain contributed samples from acute and convalescent COVID-19.

Participant-given clinical history determined each cohort assignment. In Cohort 3, a recovered donor had either two negative PCRs, clearance, or symptom resolution. The CDR3 spans 14 residues. In germline, CDR1 is SQVTM, CDR2 ANQGSEA. J was trimmed by 1 base and V by 7 bases; bases with no gene match: 6. Clones were sequenced by immunoSEQ multiplex PCR, and TCRdb holds only the in-frame ones, with some missing. The sample has a few hundred thousand clones; approximately 92% are singletons. The clonotype was recovered from a man younger than 45 who had recovered from COVID-19. Sequences were obtained from PBMCs or T cells enriched from blood (not recorded which). V and J are TRBV29-1 and TRBJ2-3; 9 bases agree with TRBD1. CDR3: CSGGRQGGTDTQYF. The DNA of the CDR3 is TGCAGCGGGGGAAGACAGGGGGGCACAGATACGCAGTATTTT.